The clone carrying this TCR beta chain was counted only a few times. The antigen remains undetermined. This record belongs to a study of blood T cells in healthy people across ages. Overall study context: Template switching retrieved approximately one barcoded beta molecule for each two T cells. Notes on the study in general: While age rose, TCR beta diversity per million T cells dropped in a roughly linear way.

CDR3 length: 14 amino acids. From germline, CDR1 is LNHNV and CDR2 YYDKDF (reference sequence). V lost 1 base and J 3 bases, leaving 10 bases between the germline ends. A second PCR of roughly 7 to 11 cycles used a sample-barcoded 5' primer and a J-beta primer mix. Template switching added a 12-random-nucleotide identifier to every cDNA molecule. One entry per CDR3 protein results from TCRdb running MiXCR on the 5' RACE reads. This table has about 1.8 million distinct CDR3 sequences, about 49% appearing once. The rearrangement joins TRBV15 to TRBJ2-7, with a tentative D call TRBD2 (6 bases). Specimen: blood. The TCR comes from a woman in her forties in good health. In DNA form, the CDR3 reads TGTGCCACCAGCAGAGTTAGGACTAACTACGAGCAGTACTTC. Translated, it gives CATSRVRTNYEQYF.